This record covers a single T cell receptor (beta chain). Its specificity is unknown. With sequencing, the targeted depth ranged from 1 in 200,000 to 1 in 1 million T cells. Using immunoSEQ multiplex PCR, the repertoire was profiled, and TCRdb retains in-frame clones only, with some absent. This repertoire shows roughly 250,000 clones, 70% found once; its top ten account for roughly 15%. The data stem from a study of cytotoxic CD8 clonotypes in ibrutinib-treated CLL. Study overall: After median approximately 6 years, approximately 14 stayed in remission, some 12 progressed; responses roughly 24 partial, 2 complete. Mean productive templates were about 260,000; mean productive rearrangements were about 89,000.

Notes on the study in general: Whereas clonality rose at ibrutinib response, it declined toward baseline at progression.

Germline values: CDR1 SNHLY, CDR2 FYNNEI. This CDR3 has 11 amino acids. Trimming removed 6 bases at V and 6 bases at J, with 9 bases between. The gene calls are TRBV2 and TRBJ2-7; D gene ambiguous. This TCR was sampled from a human donor with chronic lymphocytic leukemia. This sample comprised PBMCs, obtained after 24 months of ibrutinib treatment. This chain's CDR3 is CASRVVSEQYF. In DNA, the CDR3 is TGTGCCAGCAGGGTTGTCTCCGAGCAGTACTTC.